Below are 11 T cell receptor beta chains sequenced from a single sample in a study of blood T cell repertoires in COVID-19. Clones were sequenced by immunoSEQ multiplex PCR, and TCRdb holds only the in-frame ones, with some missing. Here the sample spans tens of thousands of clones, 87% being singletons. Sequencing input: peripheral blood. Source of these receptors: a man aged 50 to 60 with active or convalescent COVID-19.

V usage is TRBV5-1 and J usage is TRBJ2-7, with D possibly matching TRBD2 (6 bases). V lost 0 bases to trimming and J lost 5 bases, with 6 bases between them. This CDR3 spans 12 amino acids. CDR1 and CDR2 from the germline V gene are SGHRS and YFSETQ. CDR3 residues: CASSLERDEQYF. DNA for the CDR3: TGCGCCAGCAGCTTGGAGCGGGACGAGCAGTACTTC.

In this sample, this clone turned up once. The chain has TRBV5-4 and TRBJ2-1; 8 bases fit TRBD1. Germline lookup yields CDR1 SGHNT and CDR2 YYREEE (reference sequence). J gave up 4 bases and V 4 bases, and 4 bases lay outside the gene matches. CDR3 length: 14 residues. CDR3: CASSPDREYNEQFF. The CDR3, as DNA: TGTGCCAGCAGCCCGGACAGGGAGTACAATGAGCAGTTCTTC.

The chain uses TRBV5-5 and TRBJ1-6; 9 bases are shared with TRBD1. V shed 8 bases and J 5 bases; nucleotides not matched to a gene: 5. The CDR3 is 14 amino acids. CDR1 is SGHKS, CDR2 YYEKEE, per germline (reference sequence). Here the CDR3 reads CASQRTGDNSPLHF. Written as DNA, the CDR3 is TGTGCCAGTCAGAGGACAGGGGATAATTCACCCCTCCACTTT.

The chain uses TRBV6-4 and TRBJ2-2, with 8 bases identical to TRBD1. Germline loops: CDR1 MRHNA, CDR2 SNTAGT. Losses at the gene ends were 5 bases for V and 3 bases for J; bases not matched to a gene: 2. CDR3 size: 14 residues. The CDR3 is CASSPDRDTGELFF. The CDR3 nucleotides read TGTGCCAGCAGTCCGGACAGGGACACCGGGGAGCTGTTTTTT.

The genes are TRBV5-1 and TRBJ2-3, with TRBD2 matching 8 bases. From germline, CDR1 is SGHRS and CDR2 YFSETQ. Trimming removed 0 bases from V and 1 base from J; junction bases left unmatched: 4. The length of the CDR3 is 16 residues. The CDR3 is CASSLVSGSGTDTQYF. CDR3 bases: TGCGCCAGCAGCTTGGTCAGCGGGAGTGGCACAGATACGCAGTATTTT. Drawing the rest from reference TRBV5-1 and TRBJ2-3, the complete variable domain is KAGVTQTPRYLIKTRGQQVTLSCSPISGHRSVSWYQQTPGQGLQFLFEYFSETQRNKGNFPGRFSGRQFSNSRSEMNVSTLELGDSALYLCASSLVSGSGTDTQYFGPGTRLTVL.

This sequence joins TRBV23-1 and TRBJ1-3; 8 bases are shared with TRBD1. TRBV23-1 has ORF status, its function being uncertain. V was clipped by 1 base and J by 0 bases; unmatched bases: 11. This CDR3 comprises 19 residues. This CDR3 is CASSQWKDRGGHSGNTIYF. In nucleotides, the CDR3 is TGCGCCAGCAGTCAATGGAAAGACAGGGGCGGACACTCTGGAAACACCATATATTTT.

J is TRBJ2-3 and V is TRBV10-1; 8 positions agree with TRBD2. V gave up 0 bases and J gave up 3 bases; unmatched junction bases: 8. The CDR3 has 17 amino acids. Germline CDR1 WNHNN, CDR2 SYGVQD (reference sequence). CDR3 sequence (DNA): TGCGCCAGCAGTGAGTCGGCTAGCGGGCATGGTACAGATACGCAGTATTTT. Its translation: CASSESASGHGTDTQYF.

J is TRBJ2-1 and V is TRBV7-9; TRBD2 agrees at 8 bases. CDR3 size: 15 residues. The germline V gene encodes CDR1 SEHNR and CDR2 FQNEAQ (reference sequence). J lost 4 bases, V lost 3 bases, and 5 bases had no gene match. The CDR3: CASSFPPSGYNEQFF. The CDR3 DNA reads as TGTGCCAGCAGCTTCCCCCCTAGCGGGTACAATGAGCAGTTCTTC.

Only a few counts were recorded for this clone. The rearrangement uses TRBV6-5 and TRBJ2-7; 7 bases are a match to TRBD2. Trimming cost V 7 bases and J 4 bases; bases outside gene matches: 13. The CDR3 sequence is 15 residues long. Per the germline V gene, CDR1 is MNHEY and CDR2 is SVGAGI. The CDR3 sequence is CASKASGVILYEQYF. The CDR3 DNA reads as TGTGCCAGCAAAGCTAGCGGAGTCATCCTGTACGAGCAGTACTTC.

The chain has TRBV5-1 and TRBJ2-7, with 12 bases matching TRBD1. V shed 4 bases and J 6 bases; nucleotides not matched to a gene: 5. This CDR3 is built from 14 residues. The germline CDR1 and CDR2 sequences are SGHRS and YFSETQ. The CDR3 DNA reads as TGCGCCAGCAGCAAGGGACAGGGGGCGGGCGAGCAGTACTTC. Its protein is CASSKGQGAGEQYF. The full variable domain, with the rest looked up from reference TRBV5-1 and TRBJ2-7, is KAGVTQTPRYLIKTRGQQVTLSCSPISGHRSVSWYQQTPGQGLQFLFEYFSETQRNKGNFPGRFSGRQFSNSRSEMNVSTLELGDSALYLCASSKGQGAGEQYFGPGTRLTVT.

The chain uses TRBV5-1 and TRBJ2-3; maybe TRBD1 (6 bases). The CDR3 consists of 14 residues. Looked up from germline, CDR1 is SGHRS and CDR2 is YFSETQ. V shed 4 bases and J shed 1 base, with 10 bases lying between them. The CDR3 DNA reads TGCGCCAGCAGCCACAGGGACGGCACAGATACGCAGTATTTT. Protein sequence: CASSHRDGTDTQYF.